The rows below give T cell receptor beta chains drawn from one sample of a study of T cells in Graves' hyperthyroidism and ophthalmopathy. TCRdb used MiXCR to reprocess the multiplex PCR reads, holding one entry per CDR3 protein. The repertoire has about 330,000 distinct CDR3 sequences, roughly an eighth of them found once; the top ten carry roughly 33%. Sample: blood. The receptor set was obtained from a woman between 40 and 55 years old with Graves' ophthalmopathy. Both conserved end residues are part of each CDR3. Fields, in order: clone size, V gene, CDR3 protein. For some rows the clone size is stated as once, few or many, or as a class when expanded; others skip it.

abundance: many
v_gene: TRBV9
CDR3aa: CASSTMTTDTQYF

abundance: many
v_gene: TRBV11-2
CDR3aa: CASSITKGRMGNLWTEAFF

abundance: many
v_gene: TRBV2
CDR3aa: CASSAILTGELFF

abundance: many
v_gene: TRBV13
CDR3aa: CASRPRTTDTQYF

abundance: few
v_gene: TRBV6-1
CDR3aa: CASSIMGGPREAFF

abundance: NA
v_gene: TRBV9
CDR3aa: CASSVEDGGGPDTQYF

abundance: few
v_gene: TRBV7-9
CDR3aa: CASSEGTGGTYEQYF

abundance: NA
v_gene: TRBV6-4
CDR3aa: CASQGTRGGSTDTQYF

abundance: few
v_gene: TRBV4-1
CDR3aa: CASSPERYSNQPQHF

abundance: NA
v_gene: TRBV3-1
CDR3aa: CASSQERTPNFYGYTF

abundance: many
v_gene: TRBV10-3
CDR3aa: CAISGRVGLAGEFYEQYF

abundance: NA
v_gene: TRBV4-1
CDR3aa: CASSQEITGGGNEQYF

abundance: many
v_gene: TRBV6-1
CDR3aa: CASRRDTSNTGELFF

abundance: few
v_gene: TRBV20-1
CDR3aa: CSATSIAGYYNEQFF

abundance: many
v_gene: TRBV28
CDR3aa: CASSFRDVGNQPQHF

abundance: many
v_gene: TRBV7-9
CDR3aa: CASSSPSRGDIQYF

abundance: NA
v_gene: TRBV18
CDR3aa: CASSPSGAKNIQYF